The source of this TCR beta chain is a study of immune evolution from preneoplasia to lung adenocarcinoma. This clone was detected a few times. TCRdb keeps only in-frame clones here, not all; method: immunoSEQ multiplex PCR. This sample has about 1,600 clones, with 15% to 20% found just once. The sequenced material came from FFPE invasive lung adenocarcinoma tissue. The origin of this receptor is a person over 45 with lung adenocarcinoma.

Here the CDR3 DNA reads TGTGCCAGCAATCAGACAGGGGAACATCAGCCCCAGCATTTT. This gives the protein CASNQTGEHQPQHF. This chain uses TRBV21-1 with TRBJ1-5; the D call TRBD1 from the table was never checked on the DNA. TRBV21-1 is shown as a pseudogene. This CDR3 contains 14 residues.